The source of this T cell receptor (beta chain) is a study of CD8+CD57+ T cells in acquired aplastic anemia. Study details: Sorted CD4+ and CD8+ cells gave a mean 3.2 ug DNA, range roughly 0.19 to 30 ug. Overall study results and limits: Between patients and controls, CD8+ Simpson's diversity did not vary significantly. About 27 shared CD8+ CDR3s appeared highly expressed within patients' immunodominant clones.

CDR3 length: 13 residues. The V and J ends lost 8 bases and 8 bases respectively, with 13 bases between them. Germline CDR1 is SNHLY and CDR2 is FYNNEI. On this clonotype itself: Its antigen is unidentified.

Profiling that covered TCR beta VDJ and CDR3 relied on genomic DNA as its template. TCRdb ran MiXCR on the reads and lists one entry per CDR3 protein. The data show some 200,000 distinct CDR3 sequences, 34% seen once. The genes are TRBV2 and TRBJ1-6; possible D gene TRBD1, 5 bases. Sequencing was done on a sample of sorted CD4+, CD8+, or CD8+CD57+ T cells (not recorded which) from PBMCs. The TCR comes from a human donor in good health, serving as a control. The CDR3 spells CASGGQGDSPLHF. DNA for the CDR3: TGTGCCAGCGGCGGGCAGGGTGATTCACCCCTCCACTTT.